Sequencing of this TCR beta chain was carried out in a study of spatial heterogeneity in lung cancer. Study-wide findings and caveats: Ubiquitous and regional nonsynonymous mutations were tracked by counts of ubiquitous and regional expanded TCRs, respectively. Sequencing reached an estimated coverage of tumor T cells that was only roughly 7% for alpha chains and approximately 13% for beta chains. Counts of expanded alpha and beta TCRs within tumors tracked the tumor nonsynonymous mutation count.

Each CDR3 protein is one row after TCRdb ran MiXCR on the 5' RACE reads. The profile shows about 12,000 distinct CDR3 sequences, around 6.1% of them singletons. Stated time point: sample taken at primary tumor resection. The donor population consisted of some 67 patients with untreated, early-stage non-small cell lung cancer. No cells were sorted before sequencing. The whole RNA sequenced was extracted from tumor, nontumor lung or frozen PBMC. Trimming cost V 2 bases and J 3 bases; bases outside gene matches: 10. From germline, CDR1 is WSHSY and CDR2 SAAADI. CDR3 size: 17 residues. This clonotype was picked up many times. Its cognate antigen is unknown.

The receptor's source is a female donor with early-stage non-small cell lung cancer. Sequenced here: lung tumor tissue, sampled at surgery. The chain recombines TRBV10-2 with TRBJ2-3; 8 positions agree with TRBD2. Here the CDR3 DNA reads TGCGCCAGCAGTGAGGTGATGCTAGCGGGCCGGACAGATACGCAGTATTTT. It codes for CASSEVMLAGRTDTQYF.